The subject of this entry is one T cell receptor beta chain. Its cognate antigen is unknown. The TCR beta libraries used approximately 2 micrograms of genomic DNA that came from cryopreserved PBMCs. Germline CDR1 is SGHTA and CDR2 is FQGNSA. The CDR3 totals 11 residues. V was cut by 3 bases and J by 10 bases, with 6 bases left in between. The data belong to a study of cytotoxic CD8 clonotypes in ibrutinib-treated CLL. Turning to the study itself: The response samples were taken once patients had been treated for a median of approximately 12 months, range 6 to 36. Study-wide points: Ibrutinib response saw clonality rise, and progression saw it return toward baseline.

Target depth was 1 in 200,000 to 1 in 1 million T cells, about 10x per clonotype. The protocol was immunoSEQ multiplex PCR, while the TCRdb copy is restricted to in-frame clones and leaves out a portion. The sample records over 150,000 clones, 81% being singletons. The sequenced sample was PBMCs, obtained after 12 months of ibrutinib treatment. The TCR originated in a human donor with chronic lymphocytic leukemia. The chain links TRBV7-2 to TRBJ1-4; D unclear. CDR3 in amino acids: CASSFGGKLFF. The CDR3 DNA sequence: TGTGCCAGCAGCTTCGGTGGAAAACTGTTTTTT.